This TCR beta chain was recovered during a study of shared clonotypes between healthy human individuals. TCRdb's table, derived via immunoSEQ multiplex PCR, lists solely in-frame clones and lacks some. The sample holds approximately 840,000 clones, about 96% seen once. V dropped 1 base and J dropped 2; count of bases not matched to a gene: 10. CDR1 is SGHTA, CDR2 FQGNSA, per germline. The CDR3 spans 19 residues. The study's findings and limits: Sampling used blood alone; tissue repertoires probably differ. Shared across a few donors were around 5% of the naive CD4 clonotypes.

Naive CD8 populations comprised CD45RO-negative cells positively selected for CCR7, excluding terminally differentiated effector memory CD45RA+ cells. Turning to this clone: The antigen is unknown.

This chain connects TRBV7-2 to TRBJ2-3; 12 bases fit TRBD2. The TCR was taken from a man aged 30-40 years in good health. The sequenced sample consisted of naive CD8+ T cells sorted from blood. The CDR3 loop reads CASSLESASGRAFTDTQYF. CDR3 bases: TGTGCCAGCAGCTTAGAATCCGCTAGCGGGAGGGCCTTCACAGATACGCAGTATTTT.